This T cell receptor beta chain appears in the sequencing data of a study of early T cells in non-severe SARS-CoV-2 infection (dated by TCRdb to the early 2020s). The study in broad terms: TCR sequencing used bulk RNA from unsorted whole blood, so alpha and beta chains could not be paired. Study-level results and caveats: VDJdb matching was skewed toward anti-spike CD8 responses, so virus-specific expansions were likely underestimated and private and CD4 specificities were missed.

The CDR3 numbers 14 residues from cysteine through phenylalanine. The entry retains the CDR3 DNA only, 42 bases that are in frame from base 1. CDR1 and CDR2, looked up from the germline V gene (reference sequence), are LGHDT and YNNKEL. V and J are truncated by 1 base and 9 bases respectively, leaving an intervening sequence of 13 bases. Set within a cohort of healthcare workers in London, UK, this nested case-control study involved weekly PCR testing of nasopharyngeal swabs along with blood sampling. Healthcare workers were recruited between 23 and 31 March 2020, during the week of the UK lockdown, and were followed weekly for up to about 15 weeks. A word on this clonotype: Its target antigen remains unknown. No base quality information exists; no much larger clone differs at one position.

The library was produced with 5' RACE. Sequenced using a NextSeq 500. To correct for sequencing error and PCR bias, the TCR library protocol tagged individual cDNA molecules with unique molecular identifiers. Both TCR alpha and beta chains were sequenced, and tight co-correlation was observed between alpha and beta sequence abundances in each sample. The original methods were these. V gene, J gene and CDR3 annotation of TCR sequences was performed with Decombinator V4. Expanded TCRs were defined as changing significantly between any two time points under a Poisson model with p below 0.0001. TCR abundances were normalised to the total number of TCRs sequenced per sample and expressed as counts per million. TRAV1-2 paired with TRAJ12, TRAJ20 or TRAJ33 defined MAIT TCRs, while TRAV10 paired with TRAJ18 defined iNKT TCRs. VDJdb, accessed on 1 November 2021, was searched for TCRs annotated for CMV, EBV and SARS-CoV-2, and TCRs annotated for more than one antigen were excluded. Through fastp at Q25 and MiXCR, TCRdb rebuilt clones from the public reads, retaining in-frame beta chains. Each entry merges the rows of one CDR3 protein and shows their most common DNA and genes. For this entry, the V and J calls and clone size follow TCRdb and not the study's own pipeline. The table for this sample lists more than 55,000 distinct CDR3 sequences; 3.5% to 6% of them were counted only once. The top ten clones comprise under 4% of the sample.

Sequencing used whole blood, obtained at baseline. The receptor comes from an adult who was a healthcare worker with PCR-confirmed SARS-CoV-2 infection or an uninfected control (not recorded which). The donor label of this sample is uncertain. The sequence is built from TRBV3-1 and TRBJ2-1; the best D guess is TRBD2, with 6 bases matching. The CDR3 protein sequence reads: CASSQGGGIGEQFF. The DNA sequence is TGTGCCAGCAGCCAAGGGGGAGGAATCGGTGAGCAGTTCTTC.